These 13 T cell receptor beta chains came from one sample sequenced in a study of T cells in localized non-small cell lung cancer. Assay used: immunoSEQ multiplex PCR; TCRdb lists only in-frame clones, some missing. The sample shows about 1,400 clones, roughly 23% of them seen only once. Sequencing was performed on lung tumor tissue, taken before any cancer treatment. All receptors derive from a male donor at least 60 years old with stage I squamous cell lung carcinoma.

By share, this clone counts as medium-sized. The chain is built from TRBV9 and TRBJ2-1; 9 bases agree with TRBD2. From germline, CDR1 is SGDLS and CDR2 YYNGEE. Germline trimming cut 4 bases from V and 7 bases from J; bases unmatched to any gene: 12. This CDR3 has 16 amino acids. CDR3 in amino acids: CASSRAGTSPENEQFF. In DNA, the CDR3 is TGTGCCAGCAGCCGTGCCGGGACTAGCCCTGAGAATGAGCAGTTCTTC.

This clone was detected only a few times. The chain is built from TRBV7-2 and TRBJ1-1; D not certain. The V gene's germline CDR1 is SGHTA and CDR2 FQGNSA. CDR3 length: 13 residues. Trimming took off 5 bases at V and 5 bases at J, with 12 bases between the two ends. The CDR3 DNA reads as TGTGCCAGCAGCCCCCCGGGGATAACTGAAGCTTTCTTT. Translation gives CASSPPGITEAFF. Combining the CDR3 with reference TRBV7-2 and TRBJ1-1 gives the whole variable domain GAGVSQSPSNKVTEKGKDVELRCDPISGHTALYWYRQSLGQGLEFLIYFQGNSAPDKSGLPSDRFSAERTGGSVSTLTIQRTQQEDSAVYLCASSPPGITEAFFGQGTRLTVV.

This chain uses TRBV18 with TRBJ2-1, with TRBD2 matching 10 bases. Germline lookup yields CDR1 KGHSH and CDR2 LQKENI. The trim removed 2 bases at V and 3 bases at J, leaving 7 bases unmatched. The CDR3 has 17 amino acids. This chain's CDR3 is CASSPTPASGGYNEQFF. DNA for the CDR3: TGTGCCAGCTCACCAACTCCGGCTAGCGGGGGCTACAATGAGCAGTTCTTC.

This clone was detected only a few times. This chain uses TRBV6-8 with TRBJ2-1; TRBD2 is a possible D gene (6 bases). V was cut by 5 bases and J by 5 bases, with 13 bases left in between. The CDR3 consists of 14 residues. Per germline, CDR1 MNHGY and CDR2 SAAAGT. CDR3 residues: CASSAGGAHNEQFF. DNA for the CDR3: TGTGCCAGCAGTGCTGGAGGGGCCCACAATGAGCAGTTCTTC.

This rearrangement joins TRBV30 to TRBJ1-2, with D possibly matching TRBD1 (5 bases). V was trimmed by 0 bases and J by 7 bases, leaving 18 bases between them. CDR3 size: 15 residues. From germline, CDR1 is GTSNPN and CDR2 SVGIG (reference sequence). For the CDR3, the DNA is TGTGCCTGGAGTGTACCCAAGGCTTCGGGGGTTGGCTACACCTTC. It translates to CAWSVPKASGVGYTF.

This chain links TRBV5-1 with TRBJ2-7, with 12 nucleotides matching TRBD2. The CDR3 extends over 14 amino acids. CDR1 and CDR2 (germline): SGHRS, YFSETQ. Unmatched junction bases numbered 4, after V lost 7 bases and J lost 2 bases. CDR3 DNA sequence: TGCGCCAGCGGTCTAGCGGGAGGGCCCTACGAGCAGTACTTC. It yields the protein CASGLAGGPYEQYF.

The chain uses TRBV7-2 and TRBJ2-7; no definite D call. V was trimmed by 5 bases and J by 1 base, leaving 9 bases between them. Germline CDR1 and CDR2: SGHTA and FQGNSA. The CDR3 sequence is 13 residues long. The CDR3 DNA reads as TGTGCCAGCAGCAGGTGGACGTCCTACGAGCAGTACGTC. Amino acid sequence: CASSRWTSYEQYV.

This clone was detected a few times. CDR3 sequence: CATSRGGQGVGYEQYF. CDR3 sequence (DNA): TGTGCCACCAGCAGAGGGGGACAGGGGGTCGGGTACGAGCAGTACTTC. This rearrangement joins TRBV15 to TRBJ2-7; 11 positions match TRBD1. Looked up from germline, CDR1 is LNHNV and CDR2 is YYDKDF (reference sequence). After removal of 1 base from V and 4 bases from J, the junction contained 6 bases not matched to a gene. The CDR3 covers 16 residues.

CDR3 in DNA: TGCGCCAGCAGCTTTAAGGGCAGGGAGAACACTGAAGCTTTCTTT. This codes for CASSFKGRENTEAFF. V usage is TRBV5-1 and J usage is TRBJ1-1; TRBD1 might be the D (5 bases). The CDR3 is 15 amino acids. Germline loops: CDR1 SGHRS, CDR2 YFSETQ. V was cut by 2 bases and J by 1 base, with 12 bases left in between.

The chain couples TRBV11-3 to TRBJ2-1; 15 bases agree with TRBD2. V was pared by 3 bases and J by 9 bases, with 6 bases of the junction left unmatched. The CDR3 sequence is 16 residues long. Germline CDR1 reads SGHNT; CDR2 reads YENEEA. In nucleotides, the CDR3 is TGTGCCAGCAGCTTGGATGGACTAGCGGGAGGGCCTGAGCAGTTCTTC. Residues: CASSLDGLAGGPEQFF.

This rearrangement joins TRBV6-8 to TRBJ2-7, with 11 bases lining up with TRBD2. The CDR3 loop spans 15 amino acids. The V segment lost 7 bases and the J segment 2 bases; nucleotides outside the gene matches: 7. The germline V gene encodes CDR1 MNHGY and CDR2 SAAAGT. The CDR3 DNA reads as TGTGCCAGCATCTATGGGACTAGCGGAGCCTACGAGCAGTACTTC. Translating it yields CASIYGTSGAYEQYF.

This clone was seen a few times. The chain couples TRBV9 to TRBJ1-1; possible D gene TRBD1, 5 bases. The germline V gene has CDR1 SGDLS and CDR2 YYNGEE. Trimming left V 4 bases short and J 10 bases short, with 14 bases between. CDR3 length: 12 amino acids. The CDR3 nucleotides are TGTGCCAGCAGCCCACGGGGGTTGGGAGCTTTCTTT. Its protein is CASSPRGLGAFF.

This clone was detected only a few times. The chain recombines TRBV11-3 with TRBJ2-5, with a possible D match to TRBD2 (5 bases). The V gene's germline CDR1 is SGHNT and CDR2 YENEEA. Trimming left V 3 bases short and J 5 bases short, with 19 bases between. This CDR3 contains 16 residues. In nucleotides, the CDR3 is TGTGCCAGCAGCTTCGGGGAAACAGCGCTGGGGGAGACCCAGTACTTC. This codes for CASSFGETALGETQYF.